One and the same sample provided the 21 T cell receptor beta chains below, sequenced in a study of blood T cell repertoires in COVID-19. Assay: immunoSEQ multiplex PCR; the TCRdb copy retains only in-frame clones and omits some. The repertoire consists of 88,000 or so clones, with less than 90% occurring once and the leading ten covering roughly 7.2%. The sequenced material came from peripheral blood. Receptors were obtained from a man aged 55-75 years with acute or convalescent COVID-19.

In DNA, the CDR3 is TGTGCCACGTCGCCGGAAGGGGACACTGAAGCTTTCTTT. Protein: CATSPEGDTEAFF. The chain links TRBV4-2 to TRBJ1-1; TRBD1 might be the D (5 bases). Germline V CDR1 and CDR2: LGHNA, YNFKEQ. V was shortened by 10 bases and J by 3 bases, with 15 bases between the two germline ends. The CDR3 consists of 13 residues.

The rearrangement joins TRBV4-3 to TRBJ1-2; D is undetermined. Germline V gene data show CDR1 as LGHNA and CDR2 as YSLEER. There are 14 residues in the CDR3. The V gene lost 1 base and the J gene lost 1 base, with 7 bases spanning the gap. The CDR3 region is CASSQAQLNYGYTF. Written as DNA, the CDR3 is TGCGCCAGCAGCCAAGCACAGCTTAACTATGGCTACACCTTC.

The chain uses TRBV27 and TRBJ2-2, with TRBD2 matching 9 bases. This CDR3 is 19 amino acids long. Germline assignment: CDR1 MNHEY and CDR2 SMNVEV (reference sequence). V dropped 8 bases and J dropped 2; count of bases not matched to a gene: 18. The CDR3 region has the DNA TGTGCCAGCTCCCGCCTGCGGGGTAGCGGGAGAATTAACACCGGGGAGCTGTTTTTT. The encoded protein is CASSRLRGSGRINTGELFF.

The sample holds a few counts of this clone. The V gene is TRBV11-2, the J gene TRBJ1-3, with TRBD1 as a possible D gene (5 bases). Between the trimmed V and J ends, which lost 0 bases and 3 bases, there was a span of 21 bases. The CDR3 is made up of 19 amino acids. Germline assignment: CDR1 SGHAT and CDR2 FQNNGV. For the CDR3, the DNA is TGTGCCAGCAGCTTAGAACCCAGGGTTGGTGTCTTTCTTGGAAACACCATATATTTT. Protein sequence: CASSLEPRVGVFLGNTIYF.

This rearrangement joins TRBV5-4 to TRBJ1-2; 7 bases are a match to TRBD1. J gave up 5 bases and V 0 bases, and 10 bases lay outside the gene matches. The CDR3 extends over 16 amino acids. Germline loops: CDR1 SGHNT, CDR2 YYREEE (reference sequence). CDR3 nucleotide sequence: TGTGCCAGCAGCTTGGGGGACAGCCGATACGCTTATGGCTACACCTTC. Protein sequence: CASSLGDSRYAYGYTF.

V is TRBV19 and J is TRBJ1-6; no definite D call. Germline V gives CDR1 LNHDA, CDR2 SQIVND (reference sequence). The length of the CDR3 is 13 residues. V was shortened by 5 bases and J by 3 bases, with 5 bases between the two germline ends. CDR3 in DNA: TGTGCCAGTAGTGCCTACTATAATTCACCCCTCCACTTT. Protein: CASSAYYNSPLHF.

The V and J genes are TRBV9 and TRBJ1-2; 9 bases are a match to TRBD1. The V gene's germline CDR1 is SGDLS and CDR2 YYNGEE. The CDR3 totals 15 residues. V was clipped by 3 bases and J by 0 bases; unmatched bases: 3. CDR3 protein: CASSAGQGSNYGYTF. In nucleotides, the CDR3 is TGTGCCAGCAGCGCGGGACAGGGTTCTAACTATGGCTACACCTTC.

The chain employs TRBV5-1 and TRBJ2-2; 10 bases line up with TRBD1. The CDR3 is 16 residues long. Per the germline V gene, CDR1 is SGHRS and CDR2 is YFSETQ. V gave up 4 bases and J gave up 6 bases; unmatched junction bases: 9. The CDR3: CASSRSGTGDAGELFF. CDR3 bases: TGCGCCAGCAGCCGTTCCGGGACAGGGGATGCCGGGGAGCTGTTTTTT.

The V and J genes are TRBV12-5 and TRBJ1-5; D gene ambiguous. The CDR3 has 13 residues. The germline gives CDR1 LGHNT, CDR2 FRNRAP. Deletions cut 3 bases from V and 7 bases from J, with 10 bases between. CDR3: CASGFYREQPQHF. The CDR3 region has the DNA TGTGCTAGTGGTTTTTATAGGGAGCAGCCCCAGCATTTT.

This sequence joins TRBV5-6 and TRBJ1-5; D is unclear. Germline V gene sequence: CDR1 SGHDT, CDR2 YYEEEE. V lost 1 base to trimming and J lost 3 bases, with 8 bases between them. CDR3 length equals 14 residues. CDR3 amino acids: CASSLWAANQPQHF. In DNA form, the CDR3 reads TGTGCCAGCAGCTTGTGGGCCGCCAATCAGCCCCAGCATTTT.

V usage is TRBV30 and J usage is TRBJ1-4; 9 bases agree with TRBD1. Trimming at V came to 7 bases and at J to 7 bases, leaving 1 base not matched to a gene. CDR1 is GTSNPN, CDR2 SVGIG, per germline (reference sequence). CDR3 length: 11 amino acids. The CDR3 loop is CASGQGEKLFF. DNA for the CDR3: TGTGCCTCGGGACAGGGTGAAAAACTGTTTTTT.

CDR3 sequence reads: CASNSAQGGYTF. CDR3 nucleotide sequence: TGTGCCAGTAACAGCGCCCAGGGTGGCTACACCTTC. V usage is TRBV28 and J usage is TRBJ1-2, with D tentatively TRBD1 (5 bases). The germline CDR1 and CDR2 sequences are MDHEN and SYDVKM. The V end was cut by 9 bases, the J end by 7 bases, with 15 bases between. The CDR3 loop spans 12 amino acids.

This rearrangement joins TRBV2 to TRBJ1-1, with D possibly TRBD1 on 5 matching bases. Germline V CDR1 and CDR2: SNHLY, FYNNEI. The CDR3 loop spans 13 amino acids. V was clipped by 1 base and J by 5 bases, with 8 bases between them. CDR3 nucleotides: TGTGCCAGCAGTGAAGGGCAGGGTACTGAAGCTTTCTTT. Its protein product is CASSEGQGTEAFF.

V usage is TRBV3-1 (or the pseudogene TRBV3-2) and J usage is TRBJ1-2; no firm D call. V was pared by 2 bases and J by 8 bases, with 18 bases between. Germline lookup yields CDR1 LGHDT and CDR2 YNNKEL (reference sequence). The CDR3 has 15 amino acids. CDR3 protein: CASSQSGRGKMGYTF. The DNA of the CDR3 is TGTGCCAGCAGCCAATCTGGGCGGGGTAAGATGGGCTACACCTTC.

CDR3 in DNA: TGCAGCGTTGTCTCCGGGACAGGGGCCTATGGCTACACCTTC. Translating gives CSVVSGTGAYGYTF. This chain uses TRBV29-1 with TRBJ1-2; the match to TRBD1 covers 10 bases. The CDR3 runs 14 residues. Germline V CDR1 and CDR2: SQVTM, ANQGSEA. J gave up 4 bases and V 4 bases, and 6 bases lay outside the gene matches.

This chain connects TRBV6-1 to TRBJ1-2, with TRBD1 as a possible D gene (6 bases). This CDR3 comprises 12 residues. Trimming removed 3 bases from V and 4 bases from J, with 6 bases in between. Germline CDR1 reads MNHNS; CDR2 reads SASEGT. CDR3 sequence (DNA): TGTGCCAGCAGTGAGGACAGCTATGGCTACACCTTC. Its protein is CASSEDSYGYTF.

V is TRBV6-1 and J is TRBJ1-2; 7 bases are shared with TRBD1. The CDR3 totals 14 residues. Germline trimming cut 2 bases from V and 8 bases from J; bases unmatched to any gene: 8. Germline V gives CDR1 MNHNS, CDR2 SASEGT. The CDR3 reads CASSEIAGGVGYTF. The CDR3 DNA sequence: TGTGCCAGCAGTGAAATTGCAGGGGGTGTGGGCTACACCTTC.

The chain carries TRBV29-1 and TRBJ1-2, with 9 bases fitting TRBD1. The length of the CDR3 is 13 residues. The V gene's germline CDR1 is SQVTM and CDR2 ANQGSEA. V gave up 7 bases and J gave up 1 base; unmatched junction bases: 4. DNA of the CDR3: TGCAGCGGGGACAGGGATCTTAACTATGGCTACACCTTC. Protein product: CSGDRDLNYGYTF.

This chain connects TRBV19 to TRBJ1-1, with 9 bases that match TRBD1. The CDR3 runs to 14 residues. V gave up 9 bases and J gave up 0 bases; unmatched junction bases: 5. Germline values: CDR1 LNHDA, CDR2 SQIVND (reference sequence). The CDR3 reads CASGTGPMNTEAFF. CDR3 coding DNA: TGTGCCAGCGGGACAGGGCCTATGAACACTGAAGCTTTCTTT.

The CDR3 nucleotides are TGTGCCAGCAGTTATAGGACACTCAGAACTGAAGCTTTCTTT. Protein: CASSYRTLRTEAFF. This sequence joins TRBV6-5 and TRBJ1-1, with D possibly matching TRBD1 (5 bases). Germline CDR1 MNHEY, CDR2 SVGAGI. Trimming took 3 bases from V and 5 from J, leaving 13 bases between them. The CDR3 totals 14 residues.

This chain joins TRBV2 and TRBJ1-1; unclear D gene. V gave up 5 bases and J gave up 3 bases, with 4 bases separating them. The germline V gene has CDR1 SNHLY and CDR2 FYNNEI. This CDR3 contains 11 residues. The CDR3 sequence is CASSFYTEAFF. The CDR3, as DNA: TGTGCCAGCAGTTTCTACACTGAAGCTTTCTTT.